These 15 T cell receptor beta chains were all obtained from the same sample, sequenced in a study of blood T cell repertoires in COVID-19 (dated by TCRdb to the early 2020s). Preparation of the library involved the immunoSEQ multiplex PCR assay. TCRdb retrieved this table from immuneACCESS and kept in-frame rearrangements only. Not all clones are present; in checked studies, unresolved V genes account for under half, and no reason is known for the remainder. For this sample there are roughly 150,000 clones; 84% appear just once. In total, the top ten clones hold just over 9.5% of the sample. The sample taken for sequencing was peripheral blood. These receptors all come from a woman between 45 and 60 years old with acute or convalescent COVID-19.

The DNA of the CDR3 is TGTGCCAGCAGCCAAGATCAGTGGTTCACCGGGGAGCTGTTTTTT. It encodes CASSQDQWFTGELFF. This chain connects TRBV3-1 (or the pseudogene TRBV3-2) to TRBJ2-2; the D is unclear. V lost 0 bases, J lost 4 bases, and 9 bases lay in between. The CDR3 totals 15 residues. Germline lookup yields CDR1 LGHDT and CDR2 YNNKEL (reference sequence).

The gene calls are TRBV19 and TRBJ1-6; 11 bases match TRBD1. After removal of 7 bases from V and 5 bases from J, the junction contained 13 bases not matched to a gene. This CDR3 is built from 18 residues. In germline, CDR1 is LNHDA, CDR2 SQIVND (reference sequence). The CDR3 bases are TGTGCCAGTAAACCTAGGACAGGGGGCTTTACGGATAATTCACCCCTCCACTTT. Encoded protein: CASKPRTGGFTDNSPLHF.

The chain couples TRBV6-2 or TRBV6-3 to TRBJ2-3; TRBD2 is a possible D gene (7 bases). The CDR3 has 18 residues. Germline V CDR1 and CDR2: MNHEY, SVGEGT. Trimming stripped 2 bases from V and 5 bases from J, with 23 bases between. CDR3 coding DNA: TGTGCCAGCAGTTACGTGAGGGCGGGGGCTCTCAAGGGAGATACGCAGTATTTT. Translating it yields CASSYVRAGALKGDTQYF.

The V gene is TRBV19, the J gene TRBJ2-3; tentative D call: TRBD1 (6 bases). Trimming took off 4 bases at V and 2 bases at J, with 10 bases between the two ends. The germline V gene has CDR1 LNHDA and CDR2 SQIVND (reference sequence). The CDR3 runs 14 residues. CDR3 region: CASSTRDNTDTQYF. The CDR3 DNA reads as TGTGCCAGTAGTACCCGGGACAACACAGATACGCAGTATTTT.

The chain joins TRBV27 to TRBJ1-5; D unresolved. Germline loops: CDR1 MNHEY, CDR2 SMNVEV (reference sequence). Trimming shortened V by 8 bases and J by 1 base, and 9 bases separated the two germline ends. The length of the CDR3 is 13 residues. CDR3 sequence reads: CASAYVSNQPQHF. The CDR3 region has the DNA TGTGCCAGCGCGTACGTGAGCAATCAGCCCCAGCATTTT.

The chain uses TRBV7-2 and TRBJ2-2; D ambiguous. The V end was cut by 4 bases, the J end by 1 base, with 7 bases between. The CDR3 totals 14 residues. The germline V gene has CDR1 SGHTA and CDR2 FQGNSA. CDR3 sequence: CASSWAQNTGELFF. The CDR3 DNA follows: TGTGCCAGCAGCTGGGCCCAGAACACCGGGGAGCTGTTTTTT.

This chain links TRBV7-2 with TRBJ1-1, with a tentative D call TRBD1 (6 bases). This CDR3 is built from 15 residues. V was pared by 6 bases and J by 3 bases, with 17 bases between. From germline, CDR1 is SGHTA and CDR2 FQGNSA. The CDR3 region has the DNA TGTGCCAGCAGACCCCACCCGGGACACGACACTGAAGCTTTCTTT. As protein: CASRPHPGHDTEAFF.

This clone has only one observation. The chain carries TRBV12-3 or TRBV12-4 and TRBJ2-3; tentatively, D is TRBD1 (5 bases). V was clipped by 6 bases and J by 4 bases, with 8 bases between them. The CDR3 runs to 12 residues. The CDR3 spells CASSIRADTQYF. CDR3 DNA sequence: TGTGCCAGCAGCATCAGGGCAGATACGCAGTATTTT.

This clone was detected only once. This chain links TRBV7-3 with TRBJ2-3, with 12 bases fitting TRBD2. With 3 bases clipped from V and 5 bases from J, the junction kept 6 bases outside the gene matches. The CDR3 contains 16 residues. The germline gives CDR1 SGHTA, CDR2 FQGTGA. CDR3: CASSLRLAGVRDTQYF. The CDR3 DNA is TGTGCCAGCAGCTTGCGACTAGCGGGAGTGAGAGATACGCAGTATTTT.

The rearrangement joins TRBV7-2 to TRBJ2-7; TRBD2 matches at 9 bases. With V trimmed by 1 base and J by 2 bases, 6 bases remained unmatched. From germline, CDR1 is SGHTA and CDR2 FQGNSA. The CDR3 has 16 amino acids. The CDR3 DNA is TGTGCCAGCAGCTTAGTAGGAGCGGGAGGCCCCTACGAGCAGTACTTC. Translated, it gives CASSLVGAGGPYEQYF.

The V call is TRBV25-1, the J call TRBJ2-7, with 7 nucleotides matching TRBD2. Germline assignment: CDR1 MGHDK and CDR2 SYGVNS. V gave up 3 bases and J gave up 5 bases; unmatched junction bases: 10. The CDR3 spans 15 residues. The CDR3 sequence: CASSEPGTMFHEQYF. CDR3 coding DNA: TGTGCCAGCAGTGAGCCGGGGACTATGTTCCACGAGCAGTACTTC.

CDR3 in amino acids: CASSYREPQTQYF. The CDR3 coding sequence is TGTGCCAGCAGCTACCGGGAGCCACAGACCCAGTACTTC. J is TRBJ2-5 and V is TRBV5-5; a possible D gene is TRBD2 (6 bases). CDR3 length: 13 amino acids. With 3 bases removed from V and 6 bases from J, the gap between germline ends came to 12 bases. Germline V CDR1 and CDR2: SGHKS, YYEKEE (reference sequence).

The rearrangement uses TRBV28 and TRBJ2-3, with D perhaps TRBD1 (6 bases). The CDR3 has 14 residues. V was cut by 5 bases and J by 2 bases, with 11 bases left in between. In germline, CDR1 is MDHEN, CDR2 SYDVKM. CDR3 residues: CASSLGAYTDTQYF. In nucleotides, the CDR3 is TGTGCCAGCAGTCTGGGGGCCTACACAGATACGCAGTATTTT.

The table lists this clone with a count of one. V gene TRBV19 combines with J gene TRBJ1-5; D might be TRBD1 (5 bases). Germline-derived CDR1 and CDR2 are LNHDA and SQIVND (reference sequence). CDR3 length: 15 amino acids. Trimming removed 5 bases at V and 2 bases at J, with 13 bases between. The CDR3 DNA is TGTGCCAGTAGTGATGGTGGAGGGGGCAATCAGCCCCAGCATTTT. Amino acid sequence: CASSDGGGGNQPQHF.

This chain links TRBV28 with TRBJ2-7; 9 bases line up with TRBD1. Germline CDR1 is MDHEN and CDR2 is SYDVKM. The CDR3 is 14 residues long. Losses at the gene ends were 6 bases for V and 5 bases for J; bases not matched to a gene: 8. CDR3 DNA: TGTGCCAGCAGGCGCCGGGACAGGGAAAACGAGCAGTACTTC. It yields the protein CASRRRDRENEQYF. The full variable domain, in which reference TRBV28 and TRBJ2-7 provide the parts outside the CDR3, is DVKVTQSSRYLVKRTGEKVFLECVQDMDHENMFWYRQDPGLGLRLIYFSYDVKMKEKGDIPEGYSVSREKKERFSLILESASTNQTSMYLCASRRRDRENEQYFGPGTRLTVT.